Below, 19 T cell receptor beta chains from the same sample are listed, as sequenced in a study of blood T cell repertoires in COVID-19. Produced via immunoSEQ multiplex PCR; TCRdb's table is partial and in-frame only. This repertoire shows more than 95,000 clones, around three quarters found once; its top ten account for 6.2%. Material for sequencing was peripheral blood. The receptors here all came from a man in his 70s with acute or convalescent COVID-19.

Worth noting for this clone: At one of its ends the junction is not consistent with the germline gene, which may arise from a read error. The chain joins TRBV30 to TRBJ1-2, with D tentatively TRBD1 (5 bases). Germline V lookup: CDR1 GTSNPN, CDR2 SVGIG (reference sequence). The CDR3 sequence is 11 residues long. Here the CDR3 DNA reads TGTGCCTGGACCACTTCCGAAGGGGCCGTCTTC. This translates into CAWTTSEGAVF.

V and J are TRBV18 and TRBJ1-5; D possibly corresponds to TRBD1 (6 bases). The CDR3 extends over 16 amino acids. CDR1 and CDR2 from the germline V gene are KGHSH and LQKENI. Deletions cut 3 bases from V and 5 bases from J, with 17 bases between. The CDR3 loop is CASSPRKQGEDQPQHF. CDR3 coding DNA: TGTGCCAGCTCACCGAGAAAACAGGGAGAGGATCAGCCCCAGCATTTT.

The chain carries TRBV9 and TRBJ1-6; 11 nucleotides agree with TRBD1. The J segment lost 9 bases and the V segment lost 2 bases, leaving 7 bases of the junction unmatched. The CDR3 spans 16 residues. Germline V gene data show CDR1 as SGDLS and CDR2 as YYNGEE. The CDR3 region has the DNA TGTGCCAGCAGCGTGGGCGCCGGGACAGGGGGTTCACCCCTCCACTTT. The encoded protein is CASSVGAGTGGSPLHF.

This chain links TRBV2 with TRBJ1-4, with D perhaps matching TRBD1 (6 bases). The CDR3 is made up of 15 amino acids. Trimming cost V 6 bases and J 8 bases, with 19 bases left between them. Per germline, CDR1 SNHLY and CDR2 FYNNEI. The CDR3 DNA reads TGTGCCAGCAGGAGAACAGGGTTAAGCGTGGAAAAACTGTTTTTT. It encodes CASRRTGLSVEKLFF. Full variable domain (remainder filled in from reference TRBV2 and TRBJ1-4): EPEVTQTPSHQVTQMGQEVILRCVPISNHLYFYWYRQILGQKVEFLVSFYNNEISEKSEIFDDQFSVERPDGSNFTLKIRSTKLEDSAMYFCASRRTGLSVEKLFFGSGTQLSVL.

For the CDR3, the DNA is TGCGCCAGCAGCCAAACAGGGAGTAGCGGGACCGAGCAGTTCTTC. This codes for CASSQTGSSGTEQFF. This chain joins TRBV4-1 and TRBJ2-1; TRBD2 matches at 8 bases. The ends lost 2 bases at V and 10 bases at J; junction bases unmatched: 10. In germline, CDR1 is MGHRA, CDR2 YSYEKL. This CDR3 has 15 residues.

This clone was picked up a small number of times. The CDR3 DNA reads TGTGCCAGCAGCCGTAAGGGGGAAGAAAAACTGTTTTTT. Translating it yields CASSRKGEEKLFF. The chain joins TRBV3-1 (or the pseudogene TRBV3-2) to TRBJ1-4; perhaps TRBD1 as D (6 bases). CDR1 and CDR2 (germline): LGHDT, YNNKEL (reference sequence). Trimming removed 4 bases from V and 8 bases from J, with 11 bases in between. There are 13 residues in the CDR3.

This chain links TRBV4-1 with TRBJ2-5; weak D call: TRBD1 (6 bases). The CDR3 is 15 amino acids. The germline gives CDR1 MGHRA, CDR2 YSYEKL. Between the trimmed V and J ends, which lost 0 bases and 6 bases, there was a span of 14 bases. The CDR3 loop reads CASSQEGAAGQTQYF. CDR3 sequence (DNA): TGCGCCAGCAGCCAAGAGGGGGCGGCAGGGCAGACCCAGTACTTC.

V and J are TRBV15 and TRBJ1-2; TRBD1 agrees at 10 bases. V was pared by 5 bases and J by 1 base, with 10 bases of the junction left unmatched. Germline V lookup: CDR1 LNHNV, CDR2 YYDKDF (reference sequence). This CDR3 comprises 17 residues. Here the CDR3 reads CATSDRDRGPFNYGYTF. CDR3 nucleotides: TGTGCCACCAGCGACCGGGACAGGGGCCCGTTTAACTATGGCTACACCTTC.

This clone was detected only a few times. This chain uses TRBV28 with TRBJ2-7; D unresolved. The CDR3 spans 13 residues. The germline CDR1 and CDR2 sequences are MDHEN and SYDVKM. Between the trimmed V and J ends, which lost 1 base and 2 bases, there was a span of 6 bases. The CDR3 loop is CASSLSQTYEQYF. DNA for the CDR3: TGTGCCAGCAGTTTATCACAGACCTACGAGCAGTACTTC.

V gene TRBV5-5 combines with J gene TRBJ1-5; a weak D match, TRBD1 (6 bases). The CDR3 runs to 14 residues. V was pared by 6 bases and J by 1 base, with 11 bases between. Germline CDR1 SGHKS, CDR2 YYEKEE (reference sequence). The DNA for the CDR3 is TGTGCCAGCAACGAACAGGGAAGCAATCAGCCCCAGCATTTT. Its translation: CASNEQGSNQPQHF.

J is TRBJ2-1 and V is TRBV19; 7 bases line up with TRBD1. The CDR3 extends over 15 amino acids. The V segment lost 4 bases and the J segment 5 bases; nucleotides outside the gene matches: 8. Germline V lookup: CDR1 LNHDA, CDR2 SQIVND (reference sequence). CDR3 nucleotides: TGTGCCAGTAGTAAGACAGGGACCCTAAACAATGAGCAGTTCTTC. This encodes CASSKTGTLNNEQFF.

This rearrangement joins TRBV24-1 to TRBJ2-1, with 10 bases lining up with TRBD2. This CDR3 has 16 amino acids. Germline V lookup: CDR1 KGHDR, CDR2 SFDVKD. The V segment lost 4 bases and the J segment 5 bases; nucleotides outside the gene matches: 7. CDR3 in amino acids: CATSDPGTSVNNEQFF. CDR3 coding DNA: TGTGCCACCAGTGACCCCGGGACTAGCGTTAACAATGAGCAGTTCTTC.

The chain uses TRBV2 and TRBJ1-1; D perhaps matches TRBD1 (5 bases). The germline V and J ends were trimmed by 4 bases and 1 base, with 7 bases remaining between them. The V gene's germline CDR1 is SNHLY and CDR2 FYNNEI. There are 13 residues in the CDR3. The CDR3 nucleotides are TGTGCCAGCAGTGTAGGACAGAACACTGAAGCTTTCTTT. It encodes CASSVGQNTEAFF.

The J gene is TRBJ2-7, the V gene TRBV16; perhaps TRBD2 as D (5 bases). The length of the CDR3 is 13 residues. Between the trimmed V and J ends, which lost 0 bases and 3 bases, there was a span of 6 bases. Germline CDR1 reads KGHSY; CDR2 reads FQNENV. CDR3 coding DNA: TGTGCCAGCAGCCAATCGAGGGTCTACGAGCAGTACTTC. It encodes CASSQSRVYEQYF.

The CDR3 protein is CASSGRGQRNTEAFF. Here the CDR3 DNA reads TGTGCCAGCAGCGGTAGGGGGCAGAGGAACACTGAAGCTTTCTTT. This chain uses TRBV5-8 with TRBJ1-1, with 7 positions matching TRBD1. This CDR3 has 15 residues. The germline V gene has CDR1 SGHTS and CDR2 YDEGEE. V lost 4 bases, J lost 1 base, and 7 bases stayed unmatched.

The V gene is TRBV28, the J gene TRBJ2-7, with no clear D. Germline V gene lookup returns CDR1 MDHEN and CDR2 SYDVKM. There are 12 residues in the CDR3. Trimming stripped 3 bases from V and 3 bases from J, with 6 bases between. DNA for the CDR3: TGTGCCAGCAGTTTCGCCTACTACGAGCAGTACTTC. Its protein product is CASSFAYYEQYF. The variable domain in full, completed from reference TRBV28 and TRBJ2-7, reads DVKVTQSSRYLVKRTGEKVFLECVQDMDHENMFWYRQDPGLGLRLIYFSYDVKMKEKGDIPEGYSVSREKKERFSLILESASTNQTSMYLCASSFAYYEQYFGPGTRLTVT.

The J gene is TRBJ2-6, the V gene TRBV6-5; D is undetermined. Germline CDR1 MNHEY, CDR2 SVGAGI. The CDR3 contains 15 residues. The V gene lost 2 bases and the J gene lost 0 bases, with 5 bases spanning the gap. The CDR3 region is CASSYVYSGANVLTF. The CDR3 DNA sequence: TGTGCCAGCAGTTACGTTTACTCTGGGGCCAACGTCCTGACTTTC.

The chain links TRBV28 to TRBJ2-1; 8 bases are a match to TRBD1. V was clipped by 4 bases and J by 9 bases; unmatched bases: 17. Germline CDR1 and CDR2: MDHEN and SYDVKM. This CDR3 region has 17 residues. The chain's CDR3 is CASSSADRESPYGEQFF. DNA for the CDR3: TGTGCCAGCAGTTCCGCGGACAGGGAGTCCCCTTACGGTGAGCAGTTCTTC.

This clone came up once. This chain uses TRBV7-2 with TRBJ1-5; possibly TRBD1 for D (6 bases). Trimming took off 3 bases at V and 9 bases at J, with 12 bases between the two ends. CDR1 and CDR2 (germline): SGHTA, FQGNSA. CDR3 length: 13 amino acids. Here the CDR3 DNA reads TGTGCCAGCAGCTTGGGGCAGGGGTCGCCCCAGCATTTT. Amino acid sequence: CASSLGQGSPQHF.